The sequence of this TCR beta chain was determined in a study of breast tumors, draining lymph nodes, adjacent tissues (dated by TCRdb to the mid-2010s). Background for the entire study: In breast cancer patients, the study compared the TCR beta repertoires of tumor, adjacent nontumor tissue and axillary lymph nodes. In human breast cancer, the study set out to evaluate how tumor, surrounding tissue and draining lymph node repertoires relate to one another and whether T cells may move between these sites.

Looking up the germline V gene (reference sequence) yields CDR1 WNHNN and CDR2 SYGVQD. Including the terminal cysteine and phenylalanine, the CDR3 comprises 16 residues. Of the read, only the CDR3 DNA is kept; its 48 bases are in frame from base 1. Trimming leaves V shorter by 3 bases and J shorter by 2 bases, with the junction holding 7 bases beyond the gene matches. Sequenced using an Illumina HiSeq 2000. TCR beta chain libraries were generated through multiplex PCR amplification. High-throughput sequencing was used to analyze the amplified TCR beta chain products. In TCRdb, the public reads were trimmed at Q25 with fastp and aligned with MiXCR, with productive beta chains retained. Each entry merges the rows of one CDR3 protein and shows their most common DNA and genes. The table for this sample lists under 350,000 distinct CDR3 sequences; around 30% of them were counted only once. Clones ranked in the top ten supply about 1% of the sample.

The research as a whole found: Rather than being directly demonstrated, the conclusion that tumor T cells originate in lymph nodes was presented as consistent with a hypothesis. A scenario in which most tumor T cells derive from the lymph node and then expand within tumor tissue was judged to be consistent with the data. Tumor T-cell repertoires showed less diversity than lymph node repertoires and more diversity than nontumor tissue repertoires, and tumor T-cell repertoires showed preferential V and J gene usage. Tumor and nontumor tissue repertoires were found to be significantly more similar in luminal-like than in basal-like breast cancer.

At least ten counts were recorded for this clonotype. There is no known antigen for this receptor. No much larger clone is present one base from it, and per-base qualities are unavailable. Lymph node samples were obtained from the axillary draining lymph nodes of breast cancer patients. Sequencing was done on a sample of axillary lymph node tissue. The TCR sequence derives from a female donor with breast cancer. Some clones in this sample may be carry-over from other donors' samples. Rearrangement joined TRBV10-1 to TRBJ2-5; TRBD1 lines up with 9 middle nucleotides. The nucleotide sequence is TGCGCCAGCAGTGACCTAGGACAGGGGTCACAAGAGACCCAGTACTTC. This codes for CASSDLGQGSQETQYF.